Following are 29 T cell receptor beta chains from one sample sequenced in a study of blood T cell repertoires in COVID-19. The protocol was immunoSEQ multiplex PCR, while the TCRdb copy is restricted to in-frame clones and leaves out a portion. The sample gives about 150,000 clones, 80% to 90% of which show up once; 2.4% is in the top ten. The sequencing input was peripheral blood. These receptors were taken from a woman in her seventies with acute or convalescent COVID-19.

The V and J genes are TRBV3-1 (or the pseudogene TRBV3-2) and TRBJ2-7, with 10 bases matching TRBD1. J lost 3 bases, V lost 0 bases, and 5 bases had no gene match. Germline CDR1 LGHDT, CDR2 YNNKEL (reference sequence). This CDR3 comprises 16 residues. Here the CDR3 DNA reads TGTGCCAGCAGCCAAGAACGGACAGGGGGGGTCTACGAGCAGTACTTC. This translates into CASSQERTGGVYEQYF.

This clone was picked up one time. V is TRBV7-2 and J is TRBJ1-4; D is perhaps TRBD1 (5 bases). The CDR3 totals 16 residues. Germline V gene sequence: CDR1 SGHTA, CDR2 FQGNSA. Trimming removed 2 bases at V and 4 bases at J, with 14 bases between. The CDR3 sequence is CASSLNQPGLNEKLFF. CDR3 bases: TGTGCCAGCAGCTTAAATCAACCGGGACTTAATGAAAAACTGTTTTTT.

The chain carries TRBV7-2 and TRBJ2-3, with TRBD2 matching over 8 bases. V trimming: 5 bases; J trimming: 2 bases; junction bases outside the gene matches: 12. This CDR3 has 17 residues. The germline V gene has CDR1 SGHTA and CDR2 FQGNSA. The CDR3 nucleotides are TGTGCCAGCAGCCCACGGGGGGGGCGGGCGGCCACAGATACGCAGTATTTT. It is translated as CASSPRGGRAATDTQYF.

This chain uses TRBV5-5 with TRBJ1-3, with D unresolved. The germline V and J ends were trimmed by 1 base and 2 bases, with 16 bases remaining between them. This CDR3 is built from 17 residues. Germline V CDR1 and CDR2: SGHKS, YYEKEE (reference sequence). DNA for the CDR3: TGTGCCAGCAGCTTGACCGCGGGCAGGACGACTGGAAACACCATATATTTT. Translating it yields CASSLTAGRTTGNTIYF.

The gene calls are TRBV10-3 and TRBJ1-5, with D possibly being TRBD1 (5 bases). The V gene lost 4 bases and the J gene lost 4 bases, with 5 bases spanning the gap. Germline values: CDR1 ENHRY, CDR2 SYGVKD. There are 12 residues in the CDR3. For the CDR3, the DNA is TGTGCCATCAGTGGGACAAATCAGCCCCAGCATTTT. This encodes CAISGTNQPQHF.

The chain couples TRBV5-8 to TRBJ2-6; 9 bases fit TRBD1. Germline values: CDR1 SGHTS, CDR2 YDEGEE. V shed 4 bases, J shed 3 bases, and the junction held 8 bases outside the gene matches. CDR3 size: 17 residues. The DNA for the CDR3 is TGTGCCAGCAGCCCAGGACAGGGGCGAGGTGGGGCCAACGTCCTGACTTTC. It is translated as CASSPGQGRGGANVLTF.

V is TRBV5-8 and J is TRBJ2-3; perhaps TRBD2 as D (5 bases). The CDR3 runs 14 residues. The germline gives CDR1 SGHTS, CDR2 YDEGEE. Trimming took off 4 bases at V and 2 bases at J, with 11 bases between the two ends. The CDR3 protein is CASSIGLATDTQYF. The CDR3 bases are TGTGCCAGCAGCATAGGCCTAGCCACAGATACGCAGTATTTT.

The V call is TRBV9, the J call TRBJ1-1; D is undetermined. Per the germline V gene, CDR1 is SGDLS and CDR2 is YYNGEE. This CDR3 is built from 14 residues. V gave up 0 bases and J gave up 0 bases, with 6 bases separating them. DNA of the CDR3: TGTGCCAGCAGCGTAGTAGCTGTGAACACTGAAGCTTTCTTT. It codes for CASSVVAVNTEAFF.

The J gene is TRBJ1-1, the V gene TRBV15; D gene unclear. In germline, CDR1 is LNHNV, CDR2 YYDKDF (reference sequence). The CDR3 spans 14 residues. Trimming took 7 bases from V and 1 from J, leaving 13 bases between them. The CDR3 nucleotides read TGTGCCACCACCCCCGGGCGGGAGAACACTGAAGCTTTCTTT. Translation gives CATTPGRENTEAFF.

The chain links TRBV6-5 to TRBJ2-7, with D perhaps matching TRBD1 (6 bases). Trimming removed 1 base from V and 2 bases from J, with 15 bases in between. Germline V gene data show CDR1 as MNHEY and CDR2 as SVGAGI. CDR3 length equals 16 residues. Here the CDR3 reads CASSYFAGVSTYEQYF. In DNA, the CDR3 is TGTGCCAGCAGTTACTTCGCAGGGGTCAGTACCTACGAGCAGTACTTC.

V usage is TRBV27 and J usage is TRBJ1-1; D unresolved. V lost 6 bases and J 4 bases, leaving 12 bases between the germline ends. The CDR3 is 13 residues long. Germline values: CDR1 MNHEY, CDR2 SMNVEV (reference sequence). CDR3 coding DNA: TGTGCCAGCAGCCCTCAGAGGGTCACTGAAGCTTTCTTT. This gives the protein CASSPQRVTEAFF.

The CDR3 DNA reads TGTGCCAGCCTGTCCTTAAATCAGCCCCAGCATTTT. Protein: CASLSLNQPQHF. The chain uses TRBV28 and TRBJ1-5; no reliable D call. The germline V and J ends were trimmed by 8 bases and 4 bases, with 9 bases remaining between them. CDR3 size: 12 residues. CDR1 and CDR2 (germline): MDHEN, SYDVKM.

V and J are TRBV18 and TRBJ2-5, with 8 bases matching TRBD1. The germline CDR1 and CDR2 sequences are KGHSH and LQKENI. The CDR3 consists of 14 residues. After removal of 6 bases from V and 5 bases from J, the junction contained 8 bases not matched to a gene. The CDR3 loop reads CASSPGQALETQYF. In DNA, the CDR3 is TGTGCCAGCTCCCCGGGACAGGCATTGGAGACCCAGTACTTC.

The rearrangement uses TRBV4-2 and TRBJ1-4; 10 nucleotides match TRBD1. V was pared by 5 bases and J by 5 bases, with 2 bases of the junction left unmatched. The germline V gene has CDR1 LGHNA and CDR2 YNFKEQ. The CDR3 contains 14 residues. The CDR3 here is CASSLGQGNEKLFF. In DNA form, the CDR3 reads TGTGCCAGCAGCTTGGGACAGGGGAATGAAAAACTGTTTTTT.

The chain carries TRBV29-1 and TRBJ1-1; D perhaps matches TRBD1 (5 bases). Germline CDR1 is SQVTM and CDR2 is ANQGSEA. The germline V and J ends were trimmed by 3 bases and 1 base, with 9 bases remaining between them. The CDR3 contains 13 residues. As DNA, the CDR3 is TGCAGCGTTGATTCAGGGCCGAACACTGAAGCTTTCTTT. Protein product: CSVDSGPNTEAFF.

Only one count was recorded for this clone. The V call is TRBV5-1, the J call TRBJ1-1; 11 bases align to TRBD1. V shed 4 bases and J 4 bases; nucleotides not matched to a gene: 3. CDR1 is SGHRS, CDR2 YFSETQ, per germline. This CDR3 contains 14 residues. CDR3 bases: TGCGCCAGCAGCAGGACAGGGGGCGGCACTGAAGCTTTCTTT. Its translation: CASSRTGGGTEAFF. The whole variable domain, remainder taken from reference TRBV5-1 and TRBJ1-1, is KAGVTQTPRYLIKTRGQQVTLSCSPISGHRSVSWYQQTPGQGLQFLFEYFSETQRNKGNFPGRFSGRQFSNSRSEMNVSTLELGDSALYLCASSRTGGGTEAFFGQGTRLTVV.

J is TRBJ2-3 and V is TRBV19; 7 bases are a match to TRBD1. From germline, CDR1 is LNHDA and CDR2 SQIVND (reference sequence). J gave up 6 bases and V 3 bases, and 9 bases lay outside the gene matches. The CDR3 consists of 15 residues. The CDR3 DNA is TGTGCCAGTAGTATTAGGACAGGCGCCCAGGATACGCAGTATTTT. This translates into CASSIRTGAQDTQYF.

This chain joins TRBV5-1 and TRBJ2-2; 7 bases fit TRBD2. The CDR3 totals 16 residues. Germline loops: CDR1 SGHRS, CDR2 YFSETQ. After removal of 4 bases from V and 0 bases from J, the junction contained 6 bases not matched to a gene. CDR3 DNA sequence: TGCGCCAGCAGCCTAGGCGGGGGAGCGAACACCGGGGAGCTGTTTTTT. Translated: CASSLGGGANTGELFF.

This chain joins TRBV7-2 and TRBJ2-3, with a possible D match to TRBD2 (5 bases). Germline CDR1 reads SGHTA; CDR2 reads FQGNSA. V was shortened by 2 bases and J by 0 bases, with 9 bases between the two germline ends. CDR3 length: 15 residues. CDR3 protein: CASSLSGTSTDTQYF. In DNA form, the CDR3 reads TGTGCCAGCAGCTTAAGCGGTACTAGCACAGATACGCAGTATTTT. The variable domain in full, completed from reference TRBV7-2 and TRBJ2-3, reads GAGVSQSPSNKVTEKGKDVELRCDPISGHTALYWYRQSLGQGLEFLIYFQGNSAPDKSGLPSDRFSAERTGGSVSTLTIQRTQQEDSAVYLCASSLSGTSTDTQYFGPGTRLTVL.

V is TRBV3-1 (or the pseudogene TRBV3-2) and J is TRBJ1-3; 11 bases line up with TRBD1. After removal of 1 base from V and 0 bases from J, the junction contained 5 bases not matched to a gene. Germline lookup yields CDR1 LGHDT and CDR2 YNNKEL (reference sequence). CDR3 size: 18 residues. CDR3 DNA sequence: TGTGCCAGCAGCCAAGTGGACAGGGGGCCCCGCTCTGGAAACACCATATATTTT. It translates to CASSQVDRGPRSGNTIYF.

The V and J genes are TRBV19 and TRBJ1-1; 9 bases are a match to TRBD1. Trimming at V came to 5 bases and at J to 5 bases, leaving 12 bases not matched to a gene. Germline CDR1 reads LNHDA; CDR2 reads SQIVND (reference sequence). This CDR3 comprises 16 residues. CDR3 region: CASSPLLDRGGTEAFF. DNA of the CDR3: TGTGCCAGTAGTCCTCTCTTGGACAGGGGAGGGACTGAAGCTTTCTTT.

This clone has a handful of counts. The chain's CDR3 is CASSSLAGGETQYF. In nucleotides, the CDR3 is TGTGCCAGCAGTTCTCTAGCGGGGGGAGAGACCCAGTACTTC. J is TRBJ2-5 and V is TRBV7-9, with 11 bases aligning to TRBD2. J gave up 4 bases and V 6 bases, and 4 bases lay outside the gene matches. From germline, CDR1 is SEHNR and CDR2 FQNEAQ (reference sequence). CDR3 length: 14 amino acids.

This sequence joins TRBV6-6 and TRBJ2-7; weak D call: TRBD2 (6 bases). V lost 6 bases and J 3 bases, leaving 15 bases between the germline ends. CDR3 length: 14 amino acids. Germline V gene lookup returns CDR1 MNHNY and CDR2 SVGAGI (reference sequence). CDR3 sequence: CASRPTGTFYEQYV. The CDR3 DNA reads as TGTGCCAGCAGACCAACCGGGACTTTCTACGAGCAGTACGTC.

The V gene is TRBV11-2, the J gene TRBJ2-2; D remains unclear. Trimming removed 0 bases from V and 6 bases from J, with 8 bases in between. Germline V CDR1 and CDR2: SGHAT, FQNNGV. There are 14 residues in the CDR3. The CDR3 spells CASSLDRRSGELFF. DNA for the CDR3: TGTGCCAGCAGCTTAGATCGGAGATCCGGGGAGCTGTTTTTT.

A word on this clone: Other DNA sequences of this sample code for an identical CDR3. The chain links TRBV7-9 to TRBJ1-4, with TRBD1 matching 7 bases. The CDR3 has 15 amino acids. Germline V CDR1 and CDR2: SEHNR, FQNEAQ (reference sequence). The trim removed 1 base at V and 4 bases at J, leaving 3 bases unmatched. The CDR3 spells CASSLGGTVNEKLFF. The CDR3 DNA sequence: TGTGCCAGCAGCTTAGGCGGGACAGTTAATGAAAAACTGTTTTTT. Full variable domain (missing parts from reference TRBV7-9 and TRBJ1-4): DTGVSQNPRHKITKRGQNVTFRCDPISEHNRLYWYRQTLGQGPEFLTYFQNEAQLEKSRLLSDRFSAERPKGSFSTLEIQRTEQGDSAMYLCASSLGGTVNEKLFFGSGTQLSVL.

This chain connects TRBV30 to TRBJ2-5, with D possibly being TRBD1 (6 bases). The CDR3 spans 14 residues. The ends were cut back, 5 bases at V and 2 bases at J, with 15 bases in the middle. Germline lookup yields CDR1 GTSNPN and CDR2 SVGIG (reference sequence). The CDR3 protein is CAWDAGTLQETQYF. The DNA for the CDR3 is TGTGCCTGGGATGCCGGGACACTACAAGAGACCCAGTACTTC.

The table lists this clone with a few counts. Other nucleotide sequences from this sample produce the same CDR3. This chain connects TRBV12-3 or TRBV12-4 to TRBJ1-1, with a weak D call TRBD1 (5 bases). The CDR3 length is 13 residues. With 6 bases removed from V and 2 bases from J, the gap between germline ends came to 10 bases. CDR3 in DNA: TGTGCCAGCAGCCAGGGCCTAAACACTGAAGCTTTCTTT. It codes for CASSQGLNTEAFF.

The V gene is TRBV15, the J gene TRBJ1-1; D remains unclear. Germline V gene data show CDR1 as LNHNV and CDR2 as YYDKDF (reference sequence). Trimming pared 1 base from V and 0 bases from J, leaving 9 bases between. The CDR3 extends over 15 amino acids. The CDR3 sequence is CATSRGRPLNTEAFF. The CDR3 DNA is TGTGCCACCAGCAGAGGGAGGCCCTTGAACACTGAAGCTTTCTTT.

CDR3 DNA sequence: TGTGCCAGCAGCCCTCGGGAAGGAGTCGGCTATGGCTACACCTTC. The encoded protein is CASSPREGVGYGYTF. V is TRBV6-2 or TRBV6-3 and J is TRBJ1-2; D is ambiguous. The germline V gene has CDR1 MNHEY and CDR2 SVGEGT. The CDR3 extends over 15 amino acids. Trimming took off 6 bases at V and 4 bases at J, with 18 bases between the two ends.